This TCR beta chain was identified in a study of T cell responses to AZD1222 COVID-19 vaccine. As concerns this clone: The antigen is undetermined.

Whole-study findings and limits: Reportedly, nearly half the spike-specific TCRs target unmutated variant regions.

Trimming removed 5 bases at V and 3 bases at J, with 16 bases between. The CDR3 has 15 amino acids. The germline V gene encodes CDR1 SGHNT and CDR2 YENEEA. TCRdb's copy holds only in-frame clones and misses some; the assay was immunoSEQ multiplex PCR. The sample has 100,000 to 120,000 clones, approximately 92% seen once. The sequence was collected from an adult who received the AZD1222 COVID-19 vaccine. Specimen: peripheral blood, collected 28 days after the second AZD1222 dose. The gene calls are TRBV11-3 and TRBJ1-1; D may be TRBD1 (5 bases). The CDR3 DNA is TGTGCCAGCAGCCGAGGGAGGACGGGGGACACTGAAGCTTTCTTT. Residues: CASSRGRTGDTEAFF.